Shown below are 18 T cell receptor beta chains from a single sample sequenced in a study of graft-versus-host responses after intestinal transplantation (dated by TCRdb to the early 2020s). The time point label, as the study defines it: cells obtained before transplantation from donor or recipient. These receptors lack a known antigen. Library preparation employed the immunoSEQ multiplex PCR assay. TCRdb mirrors the immuneACCESS table, restricted to in-frame sequences. Some clones are absent from its copies; in checked studies, under half trace to an unresolved V gene, and the reason for the others is unknown. The sample table holds more than 100,000 clones, of which approximately 95% were seen once. In total, the top ten clones hold around 3.3% of the sample. The source material was unstimulated CD8+ T cells sorted from spleen or lymph node cells, sampled before intestinal transplant. All receptors derive from a human donor who received an intestinal transplant.

CDR3 sequence reads: CASSAGTSGPIYNEQFF. CDR3 nucleotides: TGTGCCAGCAGTGCCGGGACTAGCGGTCCCATCTACAATGAGCAGTTCTTC. The chain carries TRBV2 and TRBJ2-1; TRBD2 matches 11 bases. Trimming removed 4 bases from V and 3 bases from J; junction bases left unmatched: 8. The V gene's germline CDR1 is SNHLY and CDR2 FYNNEI. The CDR3 consists of 17 residues. Full variable domain (outside the CDR3, taken from reference TRBV2 and TRBJ2-1): EPEVTQTPSHQVTQMGQEVILRCVPISNHLYFYWYRQILGQKVEFLVSFYNNEISEKSEIFDDQFSVERPDGSNFTLKIRSTKLEDSAMYFCASSAGTSGPIYNEQFFGPGTRLTVL.

The genes are TRBV9 and TRBJ2-3; 10 bases are a match to TRBD2. The CDR3 extends over 15 amino acids. The germline gives CDR1 SGDLS, CDR2 YYNGEE. V was clipped by 3 bases and J by 2 bases; unmatched bases: 3. The CDR3 protein is CASSASGGNTDTQYF. CDR3 bases: TGTGCCAGCAGCGCTAGCGGGGGAAACACAGATACGCAGTATTTT.

The J gene is TRBJ2-2, the V gene TRBV10-3; D is undetermined. CDR1 is ENHRY and CDR2 is SYGVKD in the germline V gene. V was shortened by 8 bases and J by 2 bases, with 12 bases between the two germline ends. The CDR3 length is 14 residues. CDR3 coding DNA: TGTGCCATCGCCCCATACTACAACACCGGGGAGCTGTTTTTT. As protein: CAIAPYYNTGELFF.

The J gene is TRBJ2-7, the V gene TRBV27; D remains unclear. CDR3 length: 14 residues. CDR1 is MNHEY and CDR2 is SMNVEV in the germline V gene (reference sequence). Trimming took off 2 bases at V and 4 bases at J, with 12 bases between the two ends. The CDR3 nucleotides are TGTGCCAGCAGTTTAAGCACACTAAGTTACGAGCAGTACTTC. Its translation: CASSLSTLSYEQYF.

To note about this clone: The sample carries other DNA sequences with the same CDR3. The V call is TRBV6-5, the J call TRBJ2-1; D gene ambiguous. From germline, CDR1 is MNHEY and CDR2 SVGAGI. CDR3 length: 13 residues. The V and J ends lost 0 bases and 3 bases respectively, with 3 bases between them. The DNA for the CDR3 is TGTGCCAGCAGTTACTCGGGCTACAATGAGCAGTTCTTC. This sequence encodes CASSYSGYNEQFF.

The rearrangement joins TRBV9 to TRBJ2-6; D call uncertain. In germline, CDR1 is SGDLS, CDR2 YYNGEE. Trimming removed 5 bases at V and 0 bases at J, with 3 bases between. The CDR3 consists of 13 residues. CDR3 in amino acids: CASSVSGANVLTF. In nucleotides, the CDR3 is TGTGCCAGCAGTGTCTCTGGGGCCAACGTCCTGACTTTC.

The rearrangement joins TRBV6-1 to TRBJ1-4, with TRBD1 as a possible D gene (6 bases). V was clipped by 4 bases and J by 7 bases, with 13 bases between them. CDR1 and CDR2 from the germline V gene are MNHNS and SASEGT. CDR3 length: 14 amino acids. CDR3 DNA sequence: TGTGCCAGCAGTGGTACAGGGTATGGTGAAAAACTGTTTTTT. Translating gives CASSGTGYGEKLFF.

The V call is TRBV27, the J call TRBJ2-2; D uncertain. CDR1 and CDR2 (germline): MNHEY, SMNVEV (reference sequence). V was clipped by 3 bases and J by 6 bases, with 8 bases between them. The length of the CDR3 is 13 residues. CDR3 nucleotides: TGTGCCAGCAGTTTCGTGTTGGCCGGGGAGCTGTTTTTT. As protein: CASSFVLAGELFF.

V is TRBV27 and J is TRBJ2-5; D could derive from TRBD1 or TRBD2 (5 bases each). The CDR3 totals 14 residues. With 5 bases removed from V and 5 bases from J, the gap between germline ends came to 15 bases. Germline V lookup: CDR1 MNHEY, CDR2 SMNVEV (reference sequence). CDR3 bases: TGTGCCAGCAGTCCGGGGACCGGCGGGGAGACCCAGTACTTC. Translated: CASSPGTGGETQYF.

J is TRBJ2-7 and V is TRBV5-8, with D unclear. The CDR3 loop spans 12 amino acids. CDR1 SGHTS and CDR2 YDEGEE come from the germline V gene. Between the trimmed V and J ends, which lost 0 bases and 3 bases, there was a span of 4 bases. The CDR3 loop is CASSLGVYEQYF. As DNA, the CDR3 is TGTGCCAGCAGCTTGGGGGTCTACGAGCAGTACTTC.

A remark on this clone: Other DNA sequences from this sample encode an identical CDR3 as well. The chain joins TRBV7-3 to TRBJ2-7, with 8 positions matching TRBD2. Trimming cost V 2 bases and J 5 bases; bases outside gene matches: 8. In germline, CDR1 is SGHTA, CDR2 FQGTGA. This CDR3 region has 15 residues. Here the CDR3 reads CASSLRGGRVDEQYF. The CDR3 DNA is TGTGCCAGCAGCTTACGGGGGGGGAGGGTGGACGAGCAGTACTTC.

Comments on this clone: The junction does not match germline at one end; this may be a read error. The gene calls are TRBV7-7 and TRBJ2-7; TRBD2 matches at 11 bases. This CDR3 has 15 amino acids. CDR1 and CDR2 (germline): SSHAT, FNYEAQ (reference sequence). The CDR3 is CASSPGSGRDYEQYF. Here the CDR3 DNA reads TGTGCTAGCAGCCCCGGTAGCGGGAGGGACTACGAGCAGTACTTC.

Comment on this clone: The junction departs from the called germline gene at one end, perhaps through a read error. The V call is TRBV9, the J call TRBJ2-2, with D perhaps matching TRBD2 (5 bases). The CDR3 spans 13 residues. Germline values: CDR1 SGDLS, CDR2 YYNGEE. The CDR3 loop is CTSSVGSAGELFF. In DNA, the CDR3 is TGTACCAGCAGCGTAGGTAGCGCCGGGGAGCTGTTTTTT. Drawing the rest from reference TRBV9 and TRBJ2-2, the complete variable domain is DSGVTQTPKHLITATGQRVTLRCSPRSGDLSVYWYQQSLDQGLQFLIQYYNGEERAKGNILERFSAQQFPDLHSELNLSSLELGDSALYFCTSSVGSAGELFFGEGSRLTVL.

The V call is TRBV7-3, the J call TRBJ1-1, with 7 bases matching TRBD1. The CDR3 has 16 residues. V dropped 4 bases and J dropped 0; count of bases not matched to a gene: 8. Germline assignment: CDR1 SGHTA and CDR2 FQGTGA. The CDR3 region is CASSSPKQGMNTEAFF. The CDR3 coding sequence is TGTGCCAGCAGCTCCCCTAAACAGGGGATGAACACTGAAGCTTTCTTT.

Comments on this clone: One junction end disagrees with the germline gene, perhaps due to a read error. V gene TRBV2 combines with J gene TRBJ2-3, with D uncertain. The CDR3 covers 12 residues. CDR1 SNHLY and CDR2 FYNNEI come from the germline V gene. The CDR3 sequence is CASSGGGLKRNF. The CDR3 DNA reads TGTGCCAGCAGTGGGGGTGGGCTCAAAAGGAATTTT.

This chain joins TRBV5-6 and TRBJ1-5; D call uncertain. The length of the CDR3 is 12 residues. V was shortened by 3 bases and J by 4 bases, with 5 bases between the two germline ends. Germline CDR1 SGHDT, CDR2 YYEEEE. The CDR3 DNA follows: TGTGCCAGCAGCTCCCATAATCAGCCCCAGCATTTT. This sequence encodes CASSSHNQPQHF.

The rearrangement joins TRBV5-4 to TRBJ1-2, with D possibly matching TRBD1 (6 bases). The CDR3 length is 15 residues. Germline V gene data show CDR1 as SGHNT and CDR2 as YYREEE (reference sequence). The V end was cut by 4 bases, the J end by 3 bases, with 16 bases between. The CDR3, as DNA: TGTGCCAGCAGCCCCAACTCGACAGGACACTATGGCTACACCTTC. It yields the protein CASSPNSTGHYGYTF.

The gene calls are TRBV10-3 and TRBJ2-3, with D unresolved. Germline V gene lookup returns CDR1 ENHRY and CDR2 SYGVKD. Trimming removed 2 bases at V and 5 bases at J, with 14 bases between. The CDR3 is 15 residues long. The CDR3 coding sequence is TGTGCCATCAGTGAGGAAAGGGCCGATAGAGATACGCAGTATTTT. Its protein product is CAISEERADRDTQYF.